The 26 T cell receptor beta chains presented below share a single source sample, sequenced in a study of beta chain features in type 1 diabetes. What was sequenced were expressed TCRB transcripts, since all of the isolated RNA had been reverse transcribed. Measured with immunoSEQ multiplex PCR; TCRdb has only the in-frame clones, and not every one. Of 390,000 or so clones in the sample, approximately 15% were seen once. Input material: naive CD4+ T cells from blood. These receptors were taken from a man younger than 45 in good health.

In its sample, this clone was seen a few times. This rearrangement joins TRBV9 to TRBJ2-5; 9 bases map to TRBD2. J lost 5 bases, V lost 2 bases, and 7 bases had no gene match. CDR1 is SGDLS and CDR2 is YYNGEE in the germline V gene. The CDR3 totals 15 residues. CDR3 bases: TGTGCCAGCAGCGTTTTTAGCGGGAGTCTCGAGACCCAGTACTTC. Its protein is CASSVFSGSLETQYF.

This rearrangement joins TRBV12-5 to TRBJ1-2; D gene uncertain. The CDR3 is made up of 14 amino acids. The V gene lost 5 bases and the J gene lost 0 bases, with 10 bases spanning the gap. The V gene's germline CDR1 is LGHNT and CDR2 FRNRAP. CDR3 sequence reads: CASGPQLANYGYTF. Here the CDR3 DNA reads TGTGCTAGTGGTCCCCAATTAGCTAACTATGGCTACACCTTC. Looking up the rest from reference TRBV12-5 and TRBJ1-2 gives the full variable domain: DARVTQTPRHKVTEMGQEVTMRCQPILGHNTVFWYRQTMMQGLELLAYFRNRAPLDDSGMPKDRFSAEMPDATLATLKIQPSEPRDSAVYFCASGPQLANYGYTFGSGTRLTVV.

This clone occurred once. The rearrangement uses TRBV11-3 and TRBJ2-7; 9 positions agree with TRBD1. This CDR3 spans 15 amino acids. Looked up from germline, CDR1 is SGHNT and CDR2 is YENEEA. J was trimmed by 5 bases and V by 4 bases; bases with no gene match: 9. CDR3 loop: CASSSGTGFMDEQYF. The CDR3 DNA follows: TGTGCCAGCAGCTCCGGGACAGGGTTTATGGACGAGCAGTACTTC.

This clone turned up a few times. The V call is TRBV25-1, the J call TRBJ2-1; D is perhaps TRBD1 (7 bases). CDR1 and CDR2 (germline): MGHDK, SYGVNS. The ends were cut back, 3 bases at V and 9 bases at J, with 15 bases in the middle. The CDR3 is made up of 14 amino acids. CDR3 sequence (DNA): TGTGCCAGCAGTGACGGTAACAGGGGACTTGAGCAGTTCTTC. Encoded protein: CASSDGNRGLEQFF.

In this sample, this clone turned up a few times. The chain carries TRBV20-1 and TRBJ2-5; perhaps D is TRBD1 or TRBD2 (5 bases each). CDR1 and CDR2 (germline): DFQATT, SNEGSKA (reference sequence). This CDR3 spans 11 amino acids. Trimming pared 5 bases from V and 5 bases from J, leaving 9 bases between. CDR3 in DNA: TGCAGTGCTCTAGAGGGGGAGACCCAGTACTTC. It specifies CSALEGETQYF.

The V gene is TRBV2, the J gene TRBJ2-6; tentatively, D is TRBD2 (5 bases). The CDR3 sequence is 16 residues long. Germline V gives CDR1 SNHLY, CDR2 FYNNEI. Trimming pared 7 bases from V and 4 bases from J, leaving 17 bases between. The CDR3 spells CASTLRVRSGANVLTF. DNA of the CDR3: TGTGCCAGCACTCTGAGGGTACGGTCCGGGGCCAACGTCCTGACTTTC.

The chain uses TRBV4-1 and TRBJ2-5; 8 bases match TRBD2. The V and J ends lost 4 bases and 5 bases, in that order; junction bases with no gene match: 12. The CDR3 totals 16 residues. Germline lookup yields CDR1 MGHRA and CDR2 YSYEKL. The CDR3 region has the DNA TGCGCCAGCAGCCCCGTACTCGGGAGGGCCACCGAGACCCAGTACTTC. Translation: CASSPVLGRATETQYF.

This clone has a handful of counts. Other DNA variants within this sample encode the same CDR3. This chain uses TRBV6-5 with TRBJ2-5, with D tentatively TRBD1 (6 bases). Germline CDR1 reads MNHEY; CDR2 reads SVGAGI. The CDR3 length is 11 residues. V lost 9 bases, J lost 5 bases, and 10 bases lay in between. Here the CDR3 DNA reads TGTGCCAGTCGCAGGGGCGAGACCCAGTACTTC. Protein: CASRRGETQYF.

This clone was found many times. Here the CDR3 reads CSVNSGRYEQYF. The CDR3, as DNA: TGCAGCGTAAATAGCGGCCGGTACGAGCAGTACTTC. This rearrangement joins TRBV29-1 to TRBJ2-7; the D gene is possibly TRBD2 (6 bases). The CDR3 length is 12 residues. Trimming removed 6 bases at V and 4 bases at J, with 13 bases between. Germline V CDR1 and CDR2: SQVTM, ANQGSEA.

This chain connects TRBV2 to TRBJ2-5; 7 positions agree with TRBD1. The CDR3 consists of 16 residues. V shed 2 bases and J 13 bases; nucleotides not matched to a gene: 19. Germline V gene sequence: CDR1 SNHLY, CDR2 FYNNEI. CDR3 sequence: CASSERGLQGLSVGYF. The CDR3, as DNA: TGTGCCAGCAGTGAAAGGGGGCTACAGGGTCTGTCGGTGGGGTACTTC.

This clone was counted between two and nine times. The CDR3 is CSAQTVADTDTQYF. CDR3 DNA sequence: TGCAGCGCTCAGACAGTGGCTGACACAGATACGCAGTATTTT. V and J are TRBV29-1 and TRBJ2-3, with a weak D call TRBD1 (5 bases). Germline V gene sequence: CDR1 SQVTM, CDR2 ANQGSEA. CDR3 length: 14 amino acids. The V gene lost 7 bases and the J gene lost 2 bases, with 16 bases spanning the gap.

The V call is TRBV29-1, the J call TRBJ2-2; TRBD1 or TRBD2 may be the D gene (6 bases each). CDR1 is SQVTM and CDR2 is ANQGSEA in the germline V gene. The ends were cut back, 5 bases at V and 5 bases at J, with 15 bases in the middle. The CDR3 contains 14 residues. CDR3 sequence (DNA): TGCAGCGTTCTCGGGGGCGGAGAAACCGGGGAGCTGTTTTTT. It is translated as CSVLGGGETGELFF.

The rearrangement links TRBV29-1 to TRBJ2-1, with 7 nucleotides matching TRBD2. This CDR3 spans 18 amino acids. Germline CDR1 is SQVTM and CDR2 is ANQGSEA. Trimming cost V 4 bases and J 0 bases; bases outside gene matches: 15. The CDR3: CSVGKGLRLAASYNEQFF. The CDR3, as DNA: TGCAGCGTTGGAAAAGGGCTGAGGCTAGCGGCCTCCTACAATGAGCAGTTCTTC.

J is TRBJ2-1 and V is TRBV7-9; 10 positions agree with TRBD2. This CDR3 contains 15 residues. Germline-derived CDR1 and CDR2 are SEHNR and FQNEAQ (reference sequence). V dropped 5 bases and J dropped 4; count of bases not matched to a gene: 5. The CDR3 is CASSPGAGGYNEQFF. Here the CDR3 DNA reads TGTGCCAGCAGCCCCGGAGCGGGGGGGTACAATGAGCAGTTCTTC.

This chain joins TRBV29-1 and TRBJ2-7; D remains unclear. The V end was cut by 2 bases, the J end by 0 bases, with 11 bases between. Germline V gives CDR1 SQVTM, CDR2 ANQGSEA. The CDR3 totals 14 residues. The CDR3 DNA follows: TGCAGCGTTGAAAGACGGATTAGCTCCTACGAGCAGTACGTC. It is translated as CSVERRISSYEQYV.

This clone was detected only a few times. The J gene is TRBJ1-4, the V gene TRBV10-3; no firm D call. The CDR3 covers 17 residues. V dropped 0 bases and J dropped 3 bases, with 14 bases sitting between them. CDR1 and CDR2 from the germline V gene are ENHRY and SYGVKD. CDR3 nucleotide sequence: TGTGCCATCAGTGAGTCGGGAGAACCTCGGGCTAATGAAAAACTGTTTTTT. Its translation: CAISESGEPRANEKLFF.

This chain uses TRBV9 with TRBJ2-3, with 8 positions matching TRBD2. In germline, CDR1 is SGDLS, CDR2 YYNGEE. V shed 0 bases, J shed 3 bases, and the junction held 9 bases outside the gene matches. CDR3 length equals 17 residues. This CDR3 reads CASSVARRAGVTDTQYF. The CDR3 nucleotides are TGTGCCAGCAGCGTAGCTAGGAGAGCGGGGGTGACAGATACGCAGTATTTT.

The J gene is TRBJ2-4, the V gene TRBV6-6; D gene ambiguous. CDR1 is MNHNY and CDR2 is SVGAGI in the germline V gene (reference sequence). The CDR3 is 12 residues long. Trimming took 8 bases from V and 8 from J, leaving 13 bases between them. CDR3 in amino acids: CASLATQDIQYF. CDR3 DNA: TGTGCCAGCCTGGCGACGCAGGACATTCAGTACTTC.

V usage is TRBV23-1 and J usage is TRBJ1-5, with unresolved D. TRBV23-1 is filed as an ORF, its function uncertain. CDR3 length equals 14 residues. V dropped 2 bases and J dropped 1 base, with 6 bases sitting between them. CDR3 sequence reads: CASSQQASNQPQHF. The CDR3 nucleotides are TGCGCCAGCAGTCAACAGGCAAGCAATCAGCCCCAGCATTTT.

A few counts support this clone. The V gene is TRBV6-1, the J gene TRBJ2-5; D may be TRBD1 (6 bases). Germline V CDR1 and CDR2: MNHNS, SASEGT. V lost 6 bases and J lost 4, with 18 bases in between. This CDR3 comprises 15 residues. CDR3 coding DNA: TGTGCCAGCAGCACAAACAGGGAGTCCGCAGAGACCCAGTACTTC. Amino acids: CASSTNRESAETQYF.

This clone has just a few counts. The chain links TRBV28 to TRBJ2-7, with D possibly matching TRBD1 (6 bases). Germline V CDR1 and CDR2: MDHEN, SYDVKM. The CDR3 has 15 residues. The germline V and J ends were trimmed by 5 bases and 12 bases, with 26 bases remaining between them. CDR3 in amino acids: CASSQSPGQLGLSYV. The CDR3, as DNA: TGTGCCAGCAGTCAATCCCCGGGACAACTGGGCCTATCGTACGTC.

This clone was detected a few times. The chain combines TRBV30 with TRBJ2-4; D possibly corresponds to TRBD1 (5 bases). Germline CDR1 GTSNPN, CDR2 SVGIG (reference sequence). CDR3 length: 13 residues. Trimming left V 4 bases short and J 1 base short, with 8 bases between. This chain's CDR3 is CAWTGFAKNIQYF. CDR3 DNA: TGTGCCTGGACAGGGTTTGCCAAAAACATTCAGTACTTC.

This clone has only a few counts. V and J are TRBV5-1 and TRBJ2-7, with 13 bases fitting TRBD2. The CDR3 contains 15 residues. Per germline, CDR1 SGHRS and CDR2 YFSETQ. The V and J ends lost 4 bases and 3 bases, in that order; junction bases with no gene match: 4. CDR3 nucleotide sequence: TGCGCCAGCAGCACGGGACTAGCGGGATTCTACGAGCAGTACGTC. Translating it yields CASSTGLAGFYEQYV.

The sample holds a few counts of this clone. The J gene is TRBJ2-5, the V gene TRBV6-5; tentatively, D is TRBD2 (5 bases). The CDR3 extends over 16 amino acids. V was shortened by 0 bases and J by 4 bases, with 15 bases between the two germline ends. Per germline, CDR1 MNHEY and CDR2 SVGAGI. CDR3 DNA: TGTGCCAGCAGTTACTCCCCGACTATTTTGGCAGAGACCCAGTACTTC. Encoded protein: CASSYSPTILAETQYF.

This chain joins TRBV6-4 and TRBJ2-7; 9 positions match TRBD2. CDR1 and CDR2 from the germline V gene are MRHNA and SNTAGT. There are 14 residues in the CDR3. After removal of 8 bases from V and 2 bases from J, the junction contained 7 bases not matched to a gene. The CDR3 loop reads CASSSGIRTYEQYF. The CDR3 DNA follows: TGTGCCAGCTCTAGCGGGATCCGAACCTACGAGCAGTACTTC.

This clone was picked up a small number of times. V usage is TRBV25-1 and J usage is TRBJ2-1; 9 bases fit TRBD1. Per the germline V gene, CDR1 is MGHDK and CDR2 is SYGVNS. After removal of 4 bases from V and 9 bases from J, the junction contained 7 bases not matched to a gene. CDR3 length equals 14 residues. CDR3 nucleotide sequence: TGTGCCAGCAGTGTCCTCGGGACAGGGTTTGAGCAGTTCTTC. Amino acid sequence: CASSVLGTGFEQFF.